This T cell receptor (beta chain) was sequenced in a study of blood T cell repertoires in COVID-19 (dated by TCRdb to about 2020). Study-level background: Samples from collaborators originated in the United States, Italy and Spain and spanned both the acute and convalescent phases of COVID-19. Samples came from the ongoing ImmuneRACE study (first 160 participants) plus 1,254 subjects from 6 global collaborators. The sample metadata nearly always contained a de-identified subject ID, COVID-19 status, age in years and sex. Deeply sampled blood TCRbeta repertoires from subjects exposed to, actively infected with, or recovered from COVID-19 were included in the dataset. The prospective study material was composed of cDNA or gDNA derived from T cells, B-cell-depleted T cells, or PBMCs. The repertoires were made available in a free public database intended to serve as a resource for research on the immune response to SARS-CoV-2. Where available, HLA class I and class II types were obtained from metadata supplied by the sample provider rather than from assay-based typing.

Spanning cysteine to phenylalanine, the CDR3 consists of 18 amino acids. Just CDR3 DNA is preserved here, 54 bases in frame from base 1. Via the germline V gene, CDR1 is SGHVS and CDR2 FQNEAQ. Unmatched junction bases come to 14, with V trimmed by 4 bases and J by 3 bases. With regard to this clone: Its binding antigen is unknown. Nothing much larger sits one base from this clone, and base qualities are not available.

The immunoSEQ Assay, a bias-controlled multiplex PCR, was used to amplify TCRbeta CDR3 regions from genomic DNA. On the study's bioinformatics: Nucleated cell counts per sample were estimated from amplification of reference gene primers within the assay. Sequence reads were collapsed and filtered to measure the absolute abundance of every unique TCRbeta CDR3 rearrangement. Productive Simpson clonality was computed per sample as the square root of Simpson's diversity index over productive rearrangements. What TCRdb holds here is the immuneACCESS table cut down to in-frame rearrangements. Part of the clones is not present; checked against another copy, under half of the missing clones reflect an unresolved V gene, and the others are unexplained. V and J calls and clone size are those listed in that table; D and trimming were worked out from the DNA. The sample includes 110,000 or so clones, with roughly nine tenths observed a single time. Jointly, the top ten make up about 7.4% of the sample.

Overall study outcomes, separate from this receptor: The quantity of clinical and demographic metadata differed by source and by participant and was supplied without curation.

A second Seattle source provided samples from volunteer blood donors who had recovered from COVID-19. Whole blood was collected in K2EDTA tubes by collaborating institutions according to the institutions' own protocols. For TCRbeta analysis, collaborators shipped samples in one of three forms: frozen whole blood, isolated PBMCs, or DNA extracted from either of those sample types. The chain is made from TRBV7-8 and TRBJ2-1, with 8 bases in between that match TRBD2. The sequence came from a man in his 70s who had recovered from COVID-19. The material sequenced was peripheral blood. The CDR3 sequence is CASSYILTGTRIYNEQFF. DNA sequence: TGTGCCAGCAGCTACATCCTTACCGGGACTAGAATCTACAATGAGCAGTTCTTC.